The 16 T cell receptor beta chains listed next were all sequenced from one sample in a study of cytomegalovirus exposure and HLA in healthy donors. PCR amplification relied on 60 Vbeta primers (plus 13 Jbeta primers). The protocol was immunoSEQ multiplex PCR, while the TCRdb copy is restricted to in-frame clones and leaves out a portion. The sample includes some 180,000 clones, 65% to 80% seen only once; the top ten take under 3%. Sequenced input: PBMCs. These receptors all come from a woman in her twenties or thirties in good health and CMV-seropositive.

This chain connects TRBV9 to TRBJ1-3, with 7 bases lining up with TRBD1. In germline, CDR1 is SGDLS, CDR2 YYNGEE. With V trimmed by 4 bases and J by 2 bases, 9 bases remained unmatched. The CDR3 extends over 16 amino acids. CDR3: CASSFGQADAGNTIYF. In DNA, the CDR3 is TGTGCCAGCAGCTTTGGACAGGCCGATGCTGGAAACACCATATATTTT.

The chain combines TRBV7-9 with TRBJ2-7; D uncertain. The V end was cut by 5 bases, the J end by 2 bases, with 10 bases between. Germline-derived CDR1 and CDR2 are SEHNR and FQNEAQ (reference sequence). The CDR3 length is 13 residues. For the CDR3, the DNA is TGTGCCAGCAGCCCGCTAAAGCCCTACGAGCAGTACTTC. It encodes CASSPLKPYEQYF.

Only a few counts were recorded for this clone. This chain uses TRBV5-4 with TRBJ2-3, with D tentatively TRBD2 (7 bases). The CDR3 has 16 amino acids. The germline gives CDR1 SGHNT, CDR2 YYREEE (reference sequence). Trimming took 7 bases from V and 4 from J, leaving 22 bases between them. CDR3 DNA sequence: TGTGCCAGCTCCCCCCTAGGGGGGGGGCGAGCAGATACGCAGTATTTT. It codes for CASSPLGGGRADTQYF. Together with reference TRBV5-4 and TRBJ2-3, the CDR3 gives the full variable domain: ETGVTQSPTHLIKTRGQQVTLRCSSQSGHNTVSWYQQALGQGPQFIFQYYREEENGRGNFPPRFSGLQFPNYSSELNVNALELDDSALYLCASSPLGGGRADTQYFGPGTRLTVL.

The chain is built from TRBV11-3 and TRBJ2-5; the D gene is possibly TRBD2 (6 bases). From germline, CDR1 is SGHNT and CDR2 YENEEA. Trimming stripped 5 bases from V and 3 bases from J, with 10 bases between. The CDR3 totals 13 residues. This CDR3 is CASSPAGKETQYF. The DNA of the CDR3 is TGTGCCAGCAGCCCAGCGGGTAAAGAGACCCAGTACTTC.

The chain joins TRBV6-1 to TRBJ1-5, with unresolved D. V was cut by 10 bases and J by 7 bases, with 14 bases left in between. This CDR3 comprises 12 residues. Germline CDR1 reads MNHNS; CDR2 reads SASEGT. In DNA form, the CDR3 reads TGTGCCACCCAGGACGGAGGGCAGCCCCAGCATTTT. This codes for CATQDGGQPQHF.

The V gene is TRBV27, the J gene TRBJ2-1, with TRBD2 matching 9 bases. V lost 2 bases and J lost 7; bases outside the gene matches: 12. Per germline, CDR1 MNHEY and CDR2 SMNVEV (reference sequence). There are 17 residues in the CDR3. The CDR3 region has the DNA TGTGCCAGCAGTTTACGGGCCTCCGCGGGGGGGCAAAATGAGCAGTTCTTC. Encoded protein: CASSLRASAGGQNEQFF.

This sequence joins TRBV18 and TRBJ1-2, with D unresolved. Trimming took off 3 bases at V and 1 base at J, with 9 bases between the two ends. Looked up from germline, CDR1 is KGHSH and CDR2 is LQKENI. This CDR3 has 14 residues. The CDR3 DNA reads as TGTGCCAGCTCACCCCAGGCAGATAACTATGGCTACACCTTC. Translating gives CASSPQADNYGYTF.

The chain recombines TRBV5-1 with TRBJ1-1; weak D call: TRBD1 (5 bases). V was cut by 0 bases and J by 3 bases, with 9 bases left in between. The germline V gene has CDR1 SGHRS and CDR2 YFSETQ. The CDR3 spans 14 residues. CDR3 DNA sequence: TGCGCCAGCAGCTTGGGGGGGAGGCACACTGAAGCTTTCTTT. Residues: CASSLGGRHTEAFF.

This clone was seen only once. This chain joins TRBV30 and TRBJ1-3, with TRBD1 as a possible D gene (5 bases). V lost 3 bases and J lost 8, with 14 bases in between. CDR3 length equals 13 residues. Germline CDR1 reads GTSNPN; CDR2 reads SVGIG (reference sequence). The CDR3 loop reads CAWSAAGGDTIYF. The CDR3 coding sequence is TGTGCCTGGAGCGCCGCGGGGGGAGACACCATATATTTT.

This clone came up a few times. This chain links TRBV7-2 with TRBJ1-6; 9 nucleotides match TRBD1. Unmatched junction bases numbered 0, after V lost 3 bases and J lost 0 bases. CDR1 SGHTA and CDR2 FQGNSA come from the germline V gene. The CDR3 contains 16 residues. CDR3: CASSLDRGSYNSPLHF. CDR3 DNA sequence: TGTGCCAGCAGCTTGGACAGGGGCTCCTATAATTCACCCCTCCACTTT.

This clone was counted a few times. The chain employs TRBV5-6 and TRBJ2-5, with 12 positions matching TRBD2. The DNA end favors TRBJ2-7, so the J call may be wrong. The germline CDR1 and CDR2 sequences are SGHDT and YYEEEE. CDR3 length: 15 residues. CDR3 bases: TGTGCCAGCAGCAAACTAGCGGGGGGAACCTACGAGCAGTACTTC. It is translated as CASSKLAGGTYEQYF.

This chain links TRBV9 with TRBJ1-5; TRBD1 agrees at 7 bases. V lost 0 bases and J lost 7; bases outside the gene matches: 10. Per germline, CDR1 SGDLS and CDR2 YYNGEE. The CDR3 runs 16 residues. The CDR3 here is CASSVAIDRAKQPQHF. DNA of the CDR3: TGTGCCAGCAGCGTAGCGATCGACAGGGCGAAGCAGCCCCAGCATTTT.

V is TRBV7-2 and J is TRBJ1-3; D remains ambiguous. The V end lost 7 bases, the J end lost 1 base, and 11 bases lay between the germline ends. The CDR3 loop spans 14 amino acids. The germline gives CDR1 SGHTA, CDR2 FQGNSA. DNA for the CDR3: TGTGCCAGCACCCCAGGCCTTTCTGGAAACACCATATATTTT. Encoded protein: CASTPGLSGNTIYF. The full variable domain, with the rest looked up from reference TRBV7-2 and TRBJ1-3, is GAGVSQSPSNKVTEKGKDVELRCDPISGHTALYWYRQSLGQGLEFLIYFQGNSAPDKSGLPSDRFSAERTGGSVSTLTIQRTQQEDSAVYLCASTPGLSGNTIYFGEGSWLTVV.

This sequence joins TRBV4-1 and TRBJ2-1, with D tentatively TRBD2 (5 bases). This CDR3 region has 14 residues. V lost 4 bases to trimming and J lost 4 bases, with 11 bases between them. Germline lookup yields CDR1 MGHRA and CDR2 YSYEKL. The CDR3 protein is CASSLGLGYNEQFF. The CDR3 DNA is TGCGCCAGCAGCCTCGGACTGGGGTACAATGAGCAGTTCTTC.

The chain links TRBV7-3 to TRBJ1-3; 8 bases map to TRBD1. Germline-derived CDR1 and CDR2 are SGHTA and FQGTGA. This CDR3 region has 19 residues. V gave up 8 bases and J gave up 1 base; unmatched junction bases: 19. CDR3 in amino acids: CASLTSFRDRLKSGNTIYF. CDR3 nucleotide sequence: TGTGCCAGCCTAACGTCATTCCGGGACAGGCTAAAATCTGGAAACACCATATATTTT.

In its sample, this clone was seen a few times. J is TRBJ2-7 and V is TRBV6-6; no definite D call. This CDR3 comprises 11 residues. Trimming took 2 bases from V and 5 from J, leaving 4 bases between them. CDR1 MNHNY and CDR2 SVGAGI come from the germline V gene (reference sequence). The DNA for the CDR3 is TGTGCCAGCAGTTACCACAACGAGCAGTACTTC. Its translation is CASSYHNEQYF.